Each of the 31 T cell receptor beta chains below was sequenced from the same sample in a study of shared clonotypes between healthy human individuals. Generated by immunoSEQ multiplex PCR, the TCRdb table keeps only in-frame clones and is missing some. The sample contains about 2.1 million clones, about 94% of which appear only once. Cells designated naive CD8 were CD45RO-negative and were positively selected for CCR7, with terminally differentiated effector memory CD45RA+ cells excluded. Sequenced input: naive CD8+ T cells from PBMCs. These receptor sequences come from a man younger than 35 in good health. Some clones in this sample may be carry-over from other donors' samples.

This clone was detected once. The identical CDR3 is also encoded by other nucleotide sequences in the sample. This sequence joins TRBV27 and TRBJ2-7; D possibly matches TRBD1 or TRBD2 (5 bases each). Looked up from germline, CDR1 is MNHEY and CDR2 is SMNVEV (reference sequence). V was clipped by 1 base and J by 0 bases, with 7 bases between them. The CDR3 sequence is 14 residues long. CDR3 coding DNA: TGTGCCAGCAGTTTATTGGGGGTCTCCTACGAGCAGTACTTC. This sequence encodes CASSLLGVSYEQYF.

The chain combines TRBV2 with TRBJ1-1, with a weak D call TRBD1 (6 bases). From germline, CDR1 is SNHLY and CDR2 FYNNEI. V was trimmed by 8 bases and J by 3 bases, leaving 22 bases between them. This CDR3 is 16 amino acids long. The CDR3 reads CASRPGGLHRYTEAFF. The CDR3 DNA is TGTGCCAGCCGGCCGGGGGGCCTACACCGATACACTGAAGCTTTCTTT.

The chain has TRBV28 and TRBJ1-4; D not certain. CDR1 and CDR2 from the germline V gene are MDHEN and SYDVKM. The CDR3 is 17 amino acids. Trimming took 2 bases from V and 0 from J, leaving 13 bases between them. Here the CDR3 DNA reads TGTGCCAGCAGTTTACCCCCTCGACACGCAACTAATGAAAAACTGTTTTTT. Its protein is CASSLPPRHATNEKLFF.

The chain employs TRBV6-1 and TRBJ2-2; D remains ambiguous. V was clipped by 6 bases and J by 0 bases, with 11 bases between them. CDR3 length: 15 amino acids. Looked up from germline, CDR1 is MNHNS and CDR2 is SASEGT. The chain's CDR3 is CASSTDLSNTGELFF. CDR3 in DNA: TGTGCCAGCAGCACCGACCTTTCGAACACCGGGGAGCTGTTTTTT.

CDR3 coding DNA: TGTGCCAGCAGCTTATTTCAGGGGACAGCGTCCTACAATGAGCAGTTCTTC. This codes for CASSLFQGTASYNEQFF. The rearrangement joins TRBV7-9 to TRBJ2-1; TRBD1 matches at 7 bases. There are 17 residues in the CDR3. In germline, CDR1 is SEHNR, CDR2 FQNEAQ (reference sequence). V was pared by 2 bases and J by 1 base, with 8 bases of the junction left unmatched. Based on the CDR3 plus reference TRBV7-9 and TRBJ2-1, the full variable domain is DTGVSQNPRHKITKRGQNVTFRCDPISEHNRLYWYRQTLGQGPEFLTYFQNEAQLEKSRLLSDRFSAERPKGSFSTLEIQRTEQGDSAMYLCASSLFQGTASYNEQFFGPGTRLTVL.

This sequence joins TRBV7-9 and TRBJ1-5; 7 bases match TRBD1. The CDR3 is 16 residues long. Germline assignment: CDR1 SEHNR and CDR2 FQNEAQ (reference sequence). J lost 5 bases, V lost 7 bases, and 14 bases had no gene match. As DNA, the CDR3 is TGTGCCAGCACCCAGGGGGGCCCGGGGGCAGATCAGCCCCAGCATTTT. This sequence encodes CASTQGGPGADQPQHF.

The rearrangement links TRBV27 to TRBJ1-5; D is undetermined. Trimming took off 3 bases at V and 6 bases at J, with 21 bases between the two ends. The CDR3 has 17 amino acids. CDR1 and CDR2 (germline): MNHEY, SMNVEV (reference sequence). CDR3 nucleotide sequence: TGTGCCAGCAGTTTTTCTATGGGAGACTCCGGGCGTCAGCCCCAGCATTTT. Translation gives CASSFSMGDSGRQPQHF.

In this sample, this clone turned up once. The chain links TRBV11-2 to TRBJ1-1; 8 bases line up with TRBD1. The CDR3 runs 12 residues. Looked up from germline, CDR1 is SGHAT and CDR2 is FQNNGV. CDR3 in DNA: TGTGCTACCCAGCAGGGGGCCACTGAAGCTTTCTTT. It is translated as CATQQGATEAFF.

This sequence joins TRBV4-1 and TRBJ2-1; 7 bases fit TRBD2. From germline, CDR1 is MGHRA and CDR2 YSYEKL. With 0 bases clipped from V and 7 bases from J, the junction kept 12 bases outside the gene matches. The CDR3 totals 17 residues. CDR3 in DNA: TGCGCCAGCAGCCAAGATCCGAGCGGGATTCGTGGAAATGAGCAGTTCTTC. Its translation is CASSQDPSGIRGNEQFF.

The gene calls are TRBV10-3 and TRBJ2-1; D perhaps matches TRBD2 (5 bases). The CDR3 is made up of 15 amino acids. Germline CDR1 ENHRY, CDR2 SYGVKD. Between the trimmed V and J ends, which lost 3 bases and 5 bases, there was a span of 14 bases. For the CDR3, the DNA is TGTGCCATCAGTGAAGACTACACCCTCAACAATGAGCAGTTCTTC. Its translation is CAISEDYTLNNEQFF.

The gene calls are TRBV27 and TRBJ2-6; 10 bases are shared with TRBD1. The trim removed 8 bases at V and 2 bases at J, leaving 3 bases unmatched. This CDR3 spans 15 amino acids. CDR1 and CDR2 (germline): MNHEY, SMNVEV (reference sequence). CDR3 loop: CASGTGVTGANVLTF. In DNA form, the CDR3 reads TGTGCCAGCGGGACAGGGGTAACTGGGGCCAACGTCCTGACTTTC.

DNA for the CDR3: TGCAGCGTTGAAGATTGGTACTACGGGGGGGCTGAGACCCAGTACTTC. As protein: CSVEDWYYGGAETQYF. The chain is built from TRBV29-1 and TRBJ2-5; 8 nucleotides align to TRBD2. Trimming at V came to 0 bases and at J to 5 bases, leaving 11 bases not matched to a gene. The CDR3 consists of 16 residues. Germline CDR1 reads SQVTM; CDR2 reads ANQGSEA.

This chain uses TRBV7-3 with TRBJ2-3; TRBD2 might be the D (5 bases). The germline V gene has CDR1 SGHTA and CDR2 FQGTGA. Trimming pared 4 bases from V and 6 bases from J, leaving 11 bases between. CDR3 length: 13 amino acids. This chain's CDR3 is CASSSVGMDTQYF. DNA for the CDR3: TGTGCCAGCAGCTCCGTCGGGATGGATACGCAGTATTTT.

This clone was detected once. The identical CDR3 is also encoded by other nucleotide sequences in the sample. CDR3 loop: CASSEFRQGHEKLFF. The CDR3 bases are TGTGCCAGCAGTGAATTTAGGCAGGGCCATGAAAAACTGTTTTTT. This chain joins TRBV2 and TRBJ1-4; maybe TRBD1 (5 bases). CDR1 and CDR2 from the germline V gene are SNHLY and FYNNEI. There are 15 residues in the CDR3. V was pared by 2 bases and J by 6 bases, with 13 bases between.

This clone has only one observation. The gene calls are TRBV27 and TRBJ2-7, with D perhaps TRBD1 or TRBD2 (5 bases each). The CDR3 is made up of 17 amino acids. The V gene lost 6 bases and the J gene lost 9 bases, with 30 bases spanning the gap. In germline, CDR1 is MNHEY, CDR2 SMNVEV (reference sequence). This CDR3 reads CASRQLGQGETLRRQYF. Here the CDR3 DNA reads TGTGCCAGCAGACAACTAGGCCAAGGGGAAACCCTACGCCGGCAGTACTTC.

The chain employs TRBV5-8 and TRBJ2-7; a weak D match, TRBD1 (6 bases). From germline, CDR1 is SGHTS and CDR2 YDEGEE. Trimming shortened V by 0 bases and J by 5 bases, and 12 bases separated the two germline ends. This CDR3 has 14 amino acids. The CDR3 region is CASSLGQGQDEQYF. In DNA, the CDR3 is TGTGCCAGCAGCTTGGGGCAGGGGCAGGACGAGCAGTACTTC. The whole variable domain, filled in from reference TRBV5-8 and TRBJ2-7, reads EAGVTQSPTHLIKTRGQQATLRCSPISGHTSVYWYQQALGLGLQFLLWYDEGEERNRGNFPPRFSGRQFPNYSSELNVNALELEDSALYLCASSLGQGQDEQYFGPGTRLTVT.

The chain recombines TRBV21-1 with TRBJ1-5. TRBV21-1 is labeled a pseudogene. This CDR3 has 15 amino acids. CDR3: CASSGRDRVNQPQHF. The CDR3 region has the DNA TGTGCCAGCAGCGGGCGAGACCGGGTCAATCAGCCCCAGCATTTT.

A word on this clone: Different DNA sequences within this sample yield the same CDR3. The chain recombines TRBV27 with TRBJ2-1, with unresolved D. CDR3 length: 13 residues. Deletions cut 0 bases from V and 6 bases from J, with 6 bases between. Germline V gene lookup returns CDR1 MNHEY and CDR2 SMNVEV (reference sequence). The CDR3 sequence: CASSLSSRNEQFF. CDR3 bases: TGTGCCAGCAGTTTATCCAGTCGCAATGAGCAGTTCTTC.

The DNA for the CDR3 is TGCGCCAGCAGCCAATTCCGGTACGGGAACACTGAAGCTTTCTTT. It encodes CASSQFRYGNTEAFF. The chain recombines TRBV4-3 with TRBJ1-1; D uncertain. V was cut by 2 bases and J by 1 base, with 11 bases left in between. CDR1 is LGHNA and CDR2 is YSLEER in the germline V gene. There are 15 residues in the CDR3.

This chain uses TRBV11-2 with TRBJ2-1, with TRBD1 matching over 11 bases. CDR3 size: 15 residues. J lost 6 bases, V lost 5 bases, and 6 bases had no gene match. From germline, CDR1 is SGHAT and CDR2 FQNNGV. The chain's CDR3 is CASSAGQGELNEQFF. The CDR3 DNA sequence: TGTGCCAGCAGCGCGGGACAGGGGGAGCTCAATGAGCAGTTCTTC.

This clone was recorded once. This chain links TRBV10-2 with TRBJ2-1; either TRBD1 or TRBD2 may supply D (6 bases each). V lost 2 bases and J lost 7, with 12 bases in between. The CDR3 is 14 amino acids. The V gene's germline CDR1 is WSHSY and CDR2 SAAADI. Here the CDR3 DNA reads TGCGCCAGCAGTGAGGACAGGAGGGTAAATGAGCAGTTCTTC. This encodes CASSEDRRVNEQFF.

The chain links TRBV7-8 to TRBJ2-5; TRBD2 matches at 8 bases. The CDR3 covers 13 residues. J was trimmed by 0 bases and V by 10 bases; bases with no gene match: 4. Looked up from germline, CDR1 is SGHVS and CDR2 is FQNEAQ. CDR3 in amino acids: CATGGRYQETQYF. The CDR3 DNA follows: TGTGCCACGGGCGGGAGGTACCAAGAGACCCAGTACTTC. Variable domain in full (rest from reference TRBV7-8 and TRBJ2-5): GAGVSQSPRYKVAKRGQDVALRCDPISGHVSLFWYQQALGQGPEFLTYFQNEAQLDKSGLPSDRFFAERPEGSVSTLKIQRTQQEDSAVYLCATGGRYQETQYFGPGTRLLVL.

The chain has TRBV27 and TRBJ1-2; no clear D. In germline, CDR1 is MNHEY, CDR2 SMNVEV (reference sequence). The CDR3 has 13 amino acids. The V and J ends lost 7 bases and 3 bases respectively, with 12 bases between them. The CDR3 region has the DNA TGTGCCAGCATCGGGCGGGCAGACTATGGCTACACCTTC. Amino acid sequence: CASIGRADYGYTF.

V and J are TRBV18 and TRBJ2-7; the match to TRBD2 covers 12 bases. The germline gives CDR1 KGHSH, CDR2 LQKENI. J gave up 3 bases and V 3 bases, and 6 bases lay outside the gene matches. CDR3 length: 16 amino acids. CDR3 residues: CASSPGLAGLFYEQYF. The CDR3 DNA reads as TGTGCCAGCTCACCCGGACTAGCGGGACTCTTCTACGAGCAGTACTTC. Drawing the rest from reference TRBV18 and TRBJ2-7, the complete variable domain is NAGVMQNPRHLVRRRGQEARLRCSPMKGHSHVYWYRQLPEEGLKFMVYLQKENIIDESGMPKERFSAEFPKEGPSILRIQQVVRGDSAAYFCASSPGLAGLFYEQYFGPGTRLTVT.

This clone came up a few times. The V and J genes are TRBV7-9 and TRBJ1-1; tentative D call: TRBD1 (6 bases). V was pared by 4 bases and J by 0 bases, with 12 bases between. The germline V gene has CDR1 SEHNR and CDR2 FQNEAQ (reference sequence). CDR3 length equals 15 residues. The CDR3, as DNA: TGTGCCAGCAGCTCAACGAGGACAGTGAACACTGAAGCTTTCTTT. Residues: CASSSTRTVNTEAFF.

In DNA form, the CDR3 reads TGTGCCAGTAATATCGACACCGGGGAGCTGTTTTTT. Protein product: CASNIDTGELFF. The chain uses TRBV19 and TRBJ2-2; no firm D call. The length of the CDR3 is 12 residues. V lost 7 bases, J lost 3 bases, and 6 bases lay in between. The germline gives CDR1 LNHDA, CDR2 SQIVND (reference sequence).

The chain is built from TRBV29-1 and TRBJ2-7; D is perhaps TRBD2 (6 bases). This CDR3 comprises 15 residues. Per germline, CDR1 SQVTM and CDR2 ANQGSEA. Trimming removed 6 bases from V and 3 bases from J, with 21 bases in between. The CDR3 DNA follows: TGCAGCGTGGCTGGGACTCCCTCAGCCCGCTACGAGCAGTACTTC. Protein sequence: CSVAGTPSARYEQYF.

The rearrangement joins TRBV6-1 to TRBJ2-5; TRBD1 aligns across 8 bases. V trimming: 3 bases; J trimming: 5 bases; junction bases outside the gene matches: 5. CDR1 is MNHNS and CDR2 is SASEGT in the germline V gene. The CDR3 has 14 residues. The CDR3 here is CASSERTGWETQYF. CDR3 nucleotides: TGTGCCAGCAGTGAGCGGACAGGGTGGGAGACCCAGTACTTC.

This clone showed up just once. The chain is built from TRBV30 and TRBJ2-5; no reliable D call. CDR1 and CDR2 (germline): GTSNPN, SVGIG (reference sequence). There are 11 residues in the CDR3. Trimming took off 6 bases at V and 1 base at J, with 6 bases between the two ends. CDR3 residues: CACHVQETQYF. In DNA, the CDR3 is TGTGCCTGTCACGTCCAAGAGACCCAGTACTTC. The complete variable domain, with remaining parts taken from reference TRBV30 and TRBJ2-5, reads SQTIHQWPATLVQPVGSPLSLECTVEGTSNPNLYWYRQAAGRGLQLLFYSVGIGQISSEVPQNLSASRPQDRQFILSSKKLLLSDSGFYLCACHVQETQYFGPGTRLLVL.

V usage is TRBV7-9 and J usage is TRBJ2-5; TRBD1 matches 9 bases. Germline CDR1 SEHNR, CDR2 FQNEAQ (reference sequence). The V segment lost 4 bases and the J segment 4 bases; nucleotides outside the gene matches: 10. This CDR3 has 16 residues. The CDR3 DNA follows: TGTGCCAGCAGCTATCAGGACAGGGGAATCGGAGAGACCCAGTACTTC. Protein: CASSYQDRGIGETQYF. The full variable domain, with the rest looked up from reference TRBV7-9 and TRBJ2-5, is DTGVSQNPRHKITKRGQNVTFRCDPISEHNRLYWYRQTLGQGPEFLTYFQNEAQLEKSRLLSDRFSAERPKGSFSTLEIQRTEQGDSAMYLCASSYQDRGIGETQYFGPGTRLLVL.

The rearrangement uses TRBV30 and TRBJ2-7; D call uncertain. Germline CDR1 GTSNPN, CDR2 SVGIG (reference sequence). The CDR3 consists of 15 residues. V lost 1 base, J lost 3 bases, and 16 bases lay in between. CDR3 protein: CAWSDSDWVGYEQYF. The CDR3 DNA reads as TGTGCCTGGAGTGACTCGGATTGGGTGGGCTACGAGCAGTACTTC. The whole variable domain, remainder taken from reference TRBV30 and TRBJ2-7, is SQTIHQWPATLVQPVGSPLSLECTVEGTSNPNLYWYRQAAGRGLQLLFYSVGIGQISSEVPQNLSASRPQDRQFILSSKKLLLSDSGFYLCAWSDSDWVGYEQYFGPGTRLTVT.